This TCR beta chain was observed in a study of blood T cell repertoires in COVID-19. Study context: There were acute and convalescent COVID-19 samples, and they came from the United States, Italy and Spain. Sources were T cells, B-cell-depleted T cells, or PBMCs; the material itself was cDNA or gDNA.

CDR3 size: 16 residues. The V end lost 7 bases, the J end lost 0 bases, and 15 bases lay between the germline ends. Germline V gene lookup returns CDR1 KGHSH and CDR2 LQKENI. Assay used: immunoSEQ multiplex PCR; TCRdb lists only in-frame clones, some missing. Counted here are tens of thousands of clones, 88% occurring once; the ten biggest clones make up 8% to 9%. This TCR derives from a woman in her 70s with active COVID-19. The rearrangement uses TRBV18 and TRBJ2-2; D gene ambiguous. Sequencing was performed on peripheral blood. The CDR3 sequence is CASFPSLGTNTGELFF. The CDR3 coding sequence is TGTGCCAGCTTTCCCTCCTTGGGCACGAACACCGGGGAGCTGTTTTTT.